The 6 T cell receptor beta chains listed next were all sequenced from one sample in a study of Ad26.COV2.S vaccination and SARS-CoV-2 variants. Here immunoSEQ multiplex PCR was the method, and the copy in TCRdb shows in-frame clones only, minus some. The sample gives about 350,000 clones, 90% to 95% of which show up once; 3.9% is in the top ten. Sequenced here: peripheral blood, sampled after recovery from COVID-19. These receptors originate from a human donor who had recovered from COVID-19.

The chain recombines TRBV2 with TRBJ2-7; the D is unclear. The V end lost 7 bases, the J end lost 0 bases, and 10 bases lay between the germline ends. This CDR3 contains 13 residues. Germline CDR1 and CDR2: SNHLY and FYNNEI. For the CDR3, the DNA is TGTGCCAGCAAAGGACCCAGCTCCTACGAGCAGTACTTC. Translating it yields CASKGPSSYEQYF.

This sequence joins TRBV6-5 and TRBJ2-7; a weak D match, TRBD2 (5 bases). Germline-derived CDR1 and CDR2 are MNHEY and SVGAGI. CDR3 length: 14 residues. V lost 0 bases, J lost 6 bases, and 12 bases lay in between. CDR3 residues: CASSYSLSEAEQYF. CDR3 coding DNA: TGTGCCAGCAGTTACTCCCTTAGCGAGGCCGAGCAGTACTTC.

J is TRBJ1-5 and V is TRBV12-5; possible D gene TRBD1, 6 bases. Germline V gene sequence: CDR1 LGHNT, CDR2 FRNRAP. V dropped 6 bases and J dropped 8 bases, with 14 bases sitting between them. This CDR3 contains 13 residues. CDR3 coding DNA: TGTGCTAGTGGAGCCCAGGGGAGGGAGCCCCAGCATTTT. This sequence encodes CASGAQGREPQHF.

This chain connects TRBV4-1 to TRBJ2-5, with no clear D. The CDR3 totals 14 residues. Trimming took 2 bases from V and 5 from J, leaving 12 bases between them. From germline, CDR1 is MGHRA and CDR2 YSYEKL. CDR3 protein: CASSQTEGRETQYF. The CDR3 nucleotides are TGCGCCAGCAGCCAAACGGAAGGGCGGGAGACCCAGTACTTC.

The rearrangement links TRBV29-1 to TRBJ1-2; 7 bases line up with TRBD1. CDR3 length: 12 amino acids. The V gene end was trimmed by 3 bases and the J gene end by 3 bases; junction bases not matched to a gene: 1. In germline, CDR1 is SQVTM, CDR2 ANQGSEA. The CDR3 is CSVDRGHYGYTF. In DNA, the CDR3 is TGCAGCGTTGATAGGGGGCACTATGGCTACACCTTC.

This rearrangement joins TRBV5-1 to TRBJ2-3, with D tentatively TRBD2 (6 bases). The V gene lost 7 bases and the J gene lost 0 bases, with 18 bases spanning the gap. This CDR3 has 16 amino acids. Germline V gene lookup returns CDR1 SGHRS and CDR2 YFSETQ. CDR3: CASQHLRESSTDTQYF. DNA for the CDR3: TGCGCCAGCCAACACTTGCGGGAATCTAGCACAGATACGCAGTATTTT.